This T cell receptor (beta chain) appears in the sequencing data of a study of OX40 agonist ivuxolimab in advanced cancers. Study-level information: A male proportion of about 86% was recorded, with mean age approximately 60 years and range 23 to 79. Three patients, one with hepatocellular carcinoma and two with cutaneous melanoma, responded partially. Overall study results and limits: At 0.1 to 3.0 mg/kg, clonal expansion of CD4+ and CD8+ blood T cells had occurred by week 6.

V lost 5 bases to trimming and J lost 2 bases; unmatched junction nucleotides: 7. The CDR3 covers 16 residues. The germline CDR1 and CDR2 sequences are LNHDA and SQIVND (reference sequence). Clones were read by immunoSEQ multiplex PCR, and TCRdb kept only the in-frame ones, dropping some. The data hold tens of thousands of clones, with over 80% observed a single time. Regarding this clone: What it binds is not known.

The input for sequencing was CD4+ or CD8+ T cells sorted from blood, taken in a trial of the OX40 agonist ivuxolimab. The rearrangement links TRBV19 to TRBJ2-3, with 10 positions matching TRBD2. This clonotype was sampled from an adult with an advanced solid tumor such as melanoma, head and neck, liver or kidney cancer. CDR3 bases: TGTGCCAGTAGTTCCGGACTAGCGGAAATCACAGATACGCAGTATTTT. This gives the protein CASSSGLAEITDTQYF.